The 21 T cell receptor beta chains below were found in one sample sequenced in a study of blood T cell repertoires in COVID-19. Assay: immunoSEQ multiplex PCR; the TCRdb copy retains only in-frame clones and omits some. The sample has under 350,000 clones; around nine tenths are singletons. Material: PBMCs or T cells enriched from blood (not recorded which). These receptors all stem from a woman aged 18-29 years who had recovered from COVID-19.

V usage is TRBV4-1 and J usage is TRBJ1-2, with 9 nucleotides matching TRBD1. V was clipped by 4 bases and J by 6 bases; unmatched bases: 6. CDR3 length equals 14 residues. Germline lookup yields CDR1 MGHRA and CDR2 YSYEKL. The CDR3 nucleotides read TGCGCCAGCAGCCCGATGGACAGGGGAGATGGCTACACCTTC. This translates into CASSPMDRGDGYTF.

This clone showed up just once. The chain combines TRBV27 with TRBJ1-1; perhaps TRBD1 as D (6 bases). V was cut by 5 bases and J by 4 bases, with 14 bases left in between. CDR3 length: 14 residues. Germline CDR1 is MNHEY and CDR2 is SMNVEV (reference sequence). CDR3 sequence: CASSLRGSSTEAFF. The DNA for the CDR3 is TGTGCCAGCAGTCTCAGGGGATCCAGCACTGAAGCTTTCTTT.

This clone has a handful of counts. The chain couples TRBV5-1 to TRBJ2-4; 8 bases map to TRBD1. J lost 2 bases, V lost 3 bases, and 4 bases had no gene match. CDR1 and CDR2 from the germline V gene are SGHRS and YFSETQ. This CDR3 has 15 amino acids. The CDR3 DNA follows: TGCGCCAGCAGCTCCAGGACAGGGTCCAAAAACATTCAGTACTTC. Amino acid sequence: CASSSRTGSKNIQYF.

The rearrangement links TRBV28 to TRBJ1-1, with 9 bases lining up with TRBD1. The germline V gene has CDR1 MDHEN and CDR2 SYDVKM. Trimming cost V 6 bases and J 5 bases; bases outside gene matches: 10. The CDR3 is made up of 15 amino acids. CDR3 bases: TGTGCCAGCAGCGCCGGGACAGGGCTCGGGACTGAAGCTTTCTTT. It translates to CASSAGTGLGTEAFF.

J is TRBJ1-1 and V is TRBV28, with D perhaps TRBD1 (5 bases). The ends were cut back, 4 bases at V and 8 bases at J, with 17 bases in the middle. CDR1 MDHEN and CDR2 SYDVKM come from the germline V gene. The CDR3 runs 14 residues. The CDR3 region has the DNA TGTGCCAGCAGTTCAAACGAACGGAGGGGAGAAGCTTTCTTT. It encodes CASSSNERRGEAFF.

The CDR3 region has the DNA TGTGCCAGCAGTGAAGTAATGGCGGGCGATCAGCCCCAGCATTTT. It yields the protein CASSEVMAGDQPQHF. The chain links TRBV2 to TRBJ1-5; no firm D call. This CDR3 is 15 amino acids long. V was clipped by 1 base and J by 5 bases, with 12 bases between them. Germline assignment: CDR1 SNHLY and CDR2 FYNNEI.

The V and J genes are TRBV7-9 and TRBJ2-7; the D is unclear. The length of the CDR3 is 14 residues. Germline lookup yields CDR1 SEHNR and CDR2 FQNEAQ (reference sequence). V shed 2 bases and J shed 2 bases, with 10 bases lying between them. This CDR3 reads CASSLWAGPYEQYF. CDR3 coding DNA: TGTGCCAGCAGCTTATGGGCAGGTCCCTACGAGCAGTACTTC.

The chain carries TRBV5-4 and TRBJ1-6; TRBD1 aligns across 7 bases. After removal of 2 bases from V and 5 bases from J, the junction contained 1 base not matched to a gene. This CDR3 is built from 14 residues. Germline V gene lookup returns CDR1 SGHNT and CDR2 YYREEE (reference sequence). The CDR3 DNA is TGTGCCAGCAGCTTACAGGGGCATAATTCACCCCTCCACTTT. This translates into CASSLQGHNSPLHF. The full variable domain, in which reference TRBV5-4 and TRBJ1-6 provide the parts outside the CDR3, is ETGVTQSPTHLIKTRGQQVTLRCSSQSGHNTVSWYQQALGQGPQFIFQYYREEENGRGNFPPRFSGLQFPNYSSELNVNALELDDSALYLCASSLQGHNSPLHFGNGTRLTVT.

This clone has a single count. This chain uses TRBV13 with TRBJ1-2, with D tentatively TRBD1 (6 bases). This CDR3 spans 16 amino acids. CDR1 and CDR2 (germline): PRHDT, FYEKMQ (reference sequence). The ends were cut back, 4 bases at V and 4 bases at J, with 19 bases in the middle. The CDR3 nucleotides are TGTGCCAGCAGCTATGACAGGACGTCCGAGATCTATGGCTACACCTTC. Protein product: CASSYDRTSEIYGYTF.

Only a few counts were recorded for this clone. The chain combines TRBV5-1 with TRBJ2-2, with 8 bases lining up with TRBD1. The CDR3 loop spans 15 amino acids. The ends lost 3 bases at V and 1 base at J; junction bases unmatched: 2. CDR1 and CDR2 from the germline V gene are SGHRS and YFSETQ. As DNA, the CDR3 is TGCGCCAGCAGCTCCACAGGGGGGAACACCGGGGAGCTGTTTTTT. It codes for CASSSTGGNTGELFF.

This chain uses TRBV4-1 with TRBJ2-5; the match to TRBD2 covers 8 bases. There are 17 residues in the CDR3. The germline CDR1 and CDR2 sequences are MGHRA and YSYEKL. V lost 8 bases, J lost 3 bases, and 17 bases stayed unmatched. The CDR3 reads CASSSPRGSGAEETQYF. For the CDR3, the DNA is TGCGCCAGCTCCTCCCCCCGCGGTAGCGGGGCAGAAGAGACCCAGTACTTC.

V and J are TRBV28 and TRBJ2-1, with a tentative D call TRBD2 (5 bases). Germline V gene sequence: CDR1 MDHEN, CDR2 SYDVKM. With 2 bases removed from V and 12 bases from J, the gap between germline ends came to 20 bases. The CDR3 has 15 residues. The CDR3 protein is CASSLAGGSELAQFF. The CDR3 DNA reads TGTGCCAGCAGTTTAGCGGGCGGGTCCGAGCTAGCGCAGTTCTTC.

The rearrangement uses TRBV12-3 or TRBV12-4 and TRBJ2-7; no clear D gene. CDR3 length: 11 residues. Trimming cost V 3 bases and J 7 bases, with 7 bases left between them. The CDR3 bases are TGTGCCAGCAGTTTCGGTGAAGAGCAGTACTTC. Translating gives CASSFGEEQYF.

The chain is built from TRBV7-2 and TRBJ1-1; D is ambiguous. V was clipped by 4 bases and J by 7 bases, with 10 bases between them. Germline lookup yields CDR1 SGHTA and CDR2 FQGNSA. CDR3 length: 12 residues. The CDR3 region is CASSWSAGEAFF. The CDR3 DNA sequence: TGTGCCAGCAGCTGGAGCGCTGGTGAAGCTTTCTTT. Drawing the rest from reference TRBV7-2 and TRBJ1-1, the complete variable domain is GAGVSQSPSNKVTEKGKDVELRCDPISGHTALYWYRQSLGQGLEFLIYFQGNSAPDKSGLPSDRFSAERTGGSVSTLTIQRTQQEDSAVYLCASSWSAGEAFFGQGTRLTVV.

The rearrangement joins TRBV19 to TRBJ1-1; TRBD1 aligns across 7 bases. This CDR3 is 15 amino acids long. Germline loops: CDR1 LNHDA, CDR2 SQIVND (reference sequence). The J segment lost 4 bases and the V segment lost 5 bases, leaving 10 bases of the junction unmatched. CDR3 loop: CASSSEGALGTEAFF. As DNA, the CDR3 is TGTGCCAGTAGTTCGGAGGGGGCGCTGGGCACTGAAGCTTTCTTT.

The chain uses TRBV11-2 and TRBJ1-1, with TRBD1 identical over 7 bases. Trimming took 5 bases from V and 5 from J; bases not matched to a gene: 5. Per the germline V gene, CDR1 is SGHAT and CDR2 is FQNNGV. The CDR3 covers 13 residues. The CDR3 sequence is CASSRTGETEAFF. For the CDR3, the DNA is TGTGCCAGCAGCCGCACAGGGGAGACTGAAGCTTTCTTT. The full variable domain, its missing parts supplied by reference TRBV11-2 and TRBJ1-1, is EAGVAQSPRYKIIEKRQSVAFWCNPISGHATLYWYQQILGQGPKLLIQFQNNGVVDDSQLPKDRFSAERLKGVDSTLKIQPAKLEDSAVYLCASSRTGETEAFFGQGTRLTVV.

This rearrangement joins TRBV4-1 to TRBJ2-5; D perhaps matches TRBD2 (6 bases). This CDR3 is 13 amino acids long. The V end was cut by 9 bases, the J end by 2 bases, with 13 bases between. Germline-derived CDR1 and CDR2 are MGHRA and YSYEKL. The CDR3 loop is CARTRTDQETQYF. CDR3 bases: TGCGCCAGGACTAGAACAGATCAAGAGACCCAGTACTTC.

CDR3 sequence: CASSQGTSGTYEQYF. The CDR3 region has the DNA TGTGCCAGCAGCCAAGGGACTAGCGGGACCTACGAGCAGTACTTC. J is TRBJ2-7 and V is TRBV3-1 (or the pseudogene TRBV3-2); TRBD2 matches at 12 bases. This CDR3 is 15 amino acids long. Germline V CDR1 and CDR2: LGHDT, YNNKEL (reference sequence). Unmatched junction bases numbered 0, after V lost 1 base and J lost 2 bases.

This chain connects TRBV7-6 to TRBJ2-5; 8 positions agree with TRBD1. Germline lookup yields CDR1 SGHVS and CDR2 FNYEAQ. The trim removed 5 bases at V and 6 bases at J, leaving 11 bases unmatched. The CDR3 totals 15 residues. CDR3 nucleotide sequence: TGTGCCAGCAGCCGCGGACAGGGTGGGGATAAGACCCAGTACTTC. Translation: CASSRGQGGDKTQYF.

This rearrangement joins TRBV27 to TRBJ2-5, with 10 bases that match TRBD2. V was pared by 10 bases and J by 5 bases, with 19 bases of the junction left unmatched. The V gene's germline CDR1 is MNHEY and CDR2 SMNVEV (reference sequence). The CDR3 totals 17 residues. The CDR3 sequence is CATPIGDSSGRDETQYF. In DNA, the CDR3 is TGTGCCACCCCGATCGGGGACTCCAGCGGGAGGGACGAGACCCAGTACTTC.

This clone showed up many times. This chain connects TRBV15 to TRBJ2-7; D call uncertain. Trimming pared 0 bases from V and 4 bases from J, leaving 10 bases between. CDR1 LNHNV and CDR2 YYDKDF come from the germline V gene (reference sequence). The CDR3 is 14 residues long. The CDR3 DNA is TGTGCCACCAGCAGAGAGTCCCATTCATACGAGCAGTACTTC. Translated, it gives CATSRESHSYEQYF. The whole variable domain, filled in from reference TRBV15 and TRBJ2-7, reads DAMVIQNPRYQVTQFGKPVTLSCSQTLNHNVMYWYQQKSSQAPKLLFHYYDKDFNNEADTPDNFQSRRPNTSFCFLDIRSPGLGDTAMYLCATSRESHSYEQYFGPGTRLTVT.